This paragraph covers one TCR beta chain sequence. Its antigen is not identified. These data belong to a study of T cell responses to AZD1222 COVID-19 vaccine. Broader study findings: Seropositivity was recorded at baseline in only 6 or 7 AZD1222 recipients. Researchers took repertoire samples only after the peak T cell response had come.

V lost 2 bases, J lost 6 bases, and 8 bases lay in between. Per the germline V gene, CDR1 is SEHNR and CDR2 is FQNEAQ (reference sequence). CDR3 size: 12 residues. The assay was immunoSEQ multiplex PCR, and TCRdb's table has in-frame clones only and misses some. Seen here are about 140,000 clones, 92% observed once, and the top ten hold under 4.5%. Sequences were derived from peripheral blood, sampled 28 days after the second AZD1222 dose. The chain joins TRBV7-9 to TRBJ2-7; D gene uncertain. The TCR was taken from an adult who received the AZD1222 COVID-19 vaccine. CDR3 residues: CASSLRAAEQYF. As DNA, the CDR3 is TGTGCCAGCAGCTTACGGGCAGCCGAGCAGTACTTC.